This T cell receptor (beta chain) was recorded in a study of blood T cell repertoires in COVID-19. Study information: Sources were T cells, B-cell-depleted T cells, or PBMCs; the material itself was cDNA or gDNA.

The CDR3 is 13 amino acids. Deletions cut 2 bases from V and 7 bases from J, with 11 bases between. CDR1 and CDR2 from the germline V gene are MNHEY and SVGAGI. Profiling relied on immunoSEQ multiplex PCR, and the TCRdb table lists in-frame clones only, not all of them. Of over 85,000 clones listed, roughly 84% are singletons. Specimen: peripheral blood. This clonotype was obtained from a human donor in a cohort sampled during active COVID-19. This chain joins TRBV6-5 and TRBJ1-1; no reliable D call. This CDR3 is CASSYTPLYEAFF. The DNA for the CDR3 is TGTGCCAGCAGTTACACACCTCTTTATGAAGCTTTCTTT.